These 26 T cell receptor beta chains share one sample of origin, sequenced in a study of blood T cell repertoires in COVID-19. The method was immunoSEQ multiplex PCR; TCRdb's version includes in-frame clones alone and lacks a portion of them. Of roughly 160,000 clones listed, about four fifths were seen once; the top ten hold about an eighth. The specimen sequenced was PBMCs or T cells enriched from blood (not recorded which). The receptor set was obtained from a middle-aged man who had recovered from COVID-19.

The J gene is TRBJ2-2, the V gene TRBV5-1, with 7 bases fitting TRBD1. This CDR3 is built from 15 residues. With 4 bases clipped from V and 4 bases from J, the junction kept 7 bases outside the gene matches. Germline CDR1 reads SGHRS; CDR2 reads YFSETQ. CDR3 protein: CASSRDSTSTGELFF. CDR3 in DNA: TGCGCCAGCAGCAGGGACAGCACCTCCACCGGGGAGCTGTTTTTT. The full variable domain, rest sourced from reference TRBV5-1 and TRBJ2-2, is KAGVTQTPRYLIKTRGQQVTLSCSPISGHRSVSWYQQTPGQGLQFLFEYFSETQRNKGNFPGRFSGRQFSNSRSEMNVSTLELGDSALYLCASSRDSTSTGELFFGEGSRLTVL.

The rearrangement joins TRBV30 to TRBJ2-3; D is undetermined. This CDR3 spans 16 amino acids. The ends were cut back, 1 base at V and 0 bases at J, with 14 bases in the middle. CDR1 GTSNPN and CDR2 SVGIG come from the germline V gene (reference sequence). CDR3 bases: TGTGCCTGGAGTGGTCATCGGGTCGGTAGCACAGATACGCAGTATTTT. This sequence encodes CAWSGHRVGSTDTQYF. The complete variable domain, with remaining parts taken from reference TRBV30 and TRBJ2-3, reads SQTIHQWPATLVQPVGSPLSLECTVEGTSNPNLYWYRQAAGRGLQLLFYSVGIGQISSEVPQNLSASRPQDRQFILSSKKLLLSDSGFYLCAWSGHRVGSTDTQYFGPGTRLTVL.

This chain links TRBV10-3 with TRBJ1-3, with TRBD1 identical over 9 bases. V was pared by 6 bases and J by 9 bases, with 15 bases of the junction left unmatched. Per germline, CDR1 ENHRY and CDR2 SYGVKD. The CDR3 consists of 16 residues. The CDR3 DNA follows: TGTGCCATCAGGTTAACTACCGGGACAGGGATAGGCACCATATATTTT. Residues: CAIRLTTGTGIGTIYF.

The chain employs TRBV18 and TRBJ1-6; possibly TRBD1 for D (5 bases). The CDR3 is 14 amino acids. Germline V gives CDR1 KGHSH, CDR2 LQKENI. V was trimmed by 5 bases and J by 10 bases, leaving 15 bases between them. Here the CDR3 reads CASSTSGEGSPLHF. The CDR3 DNA reads as TGTGCCAGCTCAACATCGGGGGAGGGATCACCCCTCCACTTT.

This chain uses TRBV7-9 with TRBJ1-1, with D possibly matching TRBD1 (5 bases). This CDR3 comprises 14 residues. Trimming took 5 bases from V and 5 from J, leaving 15 bases between them. Germline V gene data show CDR1 as SEHNR and CDR2 as FQNEAQ (reference sequence). The CDR3 reads CASSRPGIRTEAFF. CDR3 in DNA: TGTGCCAGCAGCAGACCAGGGATAAGGACTGAAGCTTTCTTT.

V gene TRBV29-1 combines with J gene TRBJ2-7, with 8 positions matching TRBD1. CDR1 and CDR2 from the germline V gene are SQVTM and ANQGSEA. CDR3 length: 13 amino acids. Trimming took 5 bases from V and 6 from J; bases not matched to a gene: 9. DNA of the CDR3: TGCAGCGTTCACGGACAGGGAAGCCCCGAGCAGTACTTC. As protein: CSVHGQGSPEQYF.

The J gene is TRBJ2-7, the V gene TRBV19; weak D call: TRBD2 (7 bases). The CDR3 is 13 amino acids. V was shortened by 6 bases and J by 6 bases, with 15 bases between the two germline ends. The V gene's germline CDR1 is LNHDA and CDR2 SQIVND (reference sequence). CDR3 coding DNA: TGTGCCAGTAGCCGGCGGGGGCCGGCCGAGCAGTACTTC. Translation gives CASSRRGPAEQYF.

V usage is TRBV18 and J usage is TRBJ2-5, with 13 bases aligning to TRBD2. The germline CDR1 and CDR2 sequences are KGHSH and LQKENI. The trim removed 3 bases at V and 5 bases at J, leaving 6 bases unmatched. The CDR3 has 16 amino acids. Here the CDR3 reads CASSPGTSGVQETQYF. The CDR3 nucleotides are TGTGCCAGCTCACCGGGGACTAGCGGGGTACAGGAGACCCAGTACTTC. Full variable domain (outside the CDR3, taken from reference TRBV18 and TRBJ2-5): NAGVMQNPRHLVRRRGQEARLRCSPMKGHSHVYWYRQLPEEGLKFMVYLQKENIIDESGMPKERFSAEFPKEGPSILRIQQVVRGDSAAYFCASSPGTSGVQETQYFGPGTRLLVL.

V is TRBV15 and J is TRBJ2-3; perhaps TRBD2 as D (5 bases). Trimming removed 6 bases from V and 1 base from J, with 8 bases in between. Germline V lookup: CDR1 LNHNV, CDR2 YYDKDF (reference sequence). This CDR3 contains 13 residues. CDR3 sequence: CATRSGGTDTQYF. DNA of the CDR3: TGTGCCACCAGGAGCGGTGGCACAGATACGCAGTATTTT.

This rearrangement joins TRBV5-5 to TRBJ2-7; the D is unclear. The CDR3 contains 14 residues. The V and J ends lost 0 bases and 0 bases respectively, with 7 bases between them. CDR1 is SGHKS and CDR2 is YYEKEE in the germline V gene (reference sequence). CDR3 in DNA: TGTGCCAGCAGCTTGGGGGCCCACTCCTACGAGCAGTACTTC. It translates to CASSLGAHSYEQYF.

The CDR3 is CASSPMGRGQYNEQFF. The CDR3 DNA sequence: TGTGCCAGCAGCCCCATGGGTAGGGGGCAGTACAATGAGCAGTTCTTC. The chain uses TRBV5-6 and TRBJ2-1, with TRBD1 matching 7 bases. Germline CDR1 SGHDT, CDR2 YYEEEE. V was clipped by 4 bases and J by 4 bases; unmatched bases: 11. This CDR3 has 16 residues. Filled out from reference TRBV5-6 and TRBJ2-1, the complete variable domain reads DAGVTQSPTHLIKTRGQQVTLRCSPKSGHDTVSWYQQALGQGPQFIFQYYEEEERQRGNFPDRFSGHQFPNYSSELNVNALLLGDSALYLCASSPMGRGQYNEQFFGPGTRLTVL.

The V gene is TRBV5-1, the J gene TRBJ2-7; 7 nucleotides match TRBD1. V gave up 3 bases and J gave up 4 bases; unmatched junction bases: 4. The CDR3 totals 13 residues. Per germline, CDR1 SGHRS and CDR2 YFSETQ. Here the CDR3 DNA reads TGCGCCAGCAGCTGGGACAGCCGATACGAGCAGTACTTC. This codes for CASSWDSRYEQYF.

The CDR3 sequence is CATAGGAPGKLFF. The CDR3 DNA reads as TGTGCCACCGCGGGGGGGGCTCCCGGAAAACTGTTTTTT. This sequence joins TRBV19 and TRBJ1-4; tentatively, D is TRBD1 (6 bases). The ends were cut back, 10 bases at V and 10 bases at J, with 19 bases in the middle. CDR3 length equals 13 residues. In germline, CDR1 is LNHDA, CDR2 SQIVND (reference sequence).

The gene calls are TRBV4-3 and TRBJ1-1; 8 nucleotides agree with TRBD1. Looked up from germline, CDR1 is LGHNA and CDR2 is YSLEER. V lost 5 bases and J lost 4; bases outside the gene matches: 15. The CDR3 extends over 17 amino acids. CDR3 sequence (DNA): TGCGCCAGCAGCACCCACAGGGGGTCGGTCTGGAGCACTGAAGCTTTCTTT. Protein product: CASSTHRGSVWSTEAFF.

This clone was counted only a few times. This sequence joins TRBV11-2 and TRBJ2-7, with 8 positions matching TRBD1. Trimming cost V 3 bases and J 5 bases; bases outside gene matches: 6. The germline CDR1 and CDR2 sequences are SGHAT and FQNNGV. The CDR3 consists of 14 residues. This chain's CDR3 is CASSFDRGMHEQYF. The CDR3 region has the DNA TGTGCCAGCAGCTTCGACAGGGGTATGCACGAGCAGTACTTC.

The J gene is TRBJ2-2, the V gene TRBV2, with D possibly being TRBD1 (6 bases). Trimming cost V 6 bases and J 5 bases, with 13 bases left between them. The CDR3 runs 14 residues. Germline CDR1 and CDR2: SNHLY and FYNNEI. The CDR3 reads CASRAGQFTGELFF. The DNA for the CDR3 is TGTGCCAGCAGGGCTGGACAGTTTACCGGGGAGCTGTTTTTT.

This chain uses TRBV7-3 with TRBJ2-1; D perhaps matches TRBD2 (5 bases). The CDR3 contains 12 residues. Trimming removed 4 bases from V and 7 bases from J, with 8 bases in between. In germline, CDR1 is SGHTA, CDR2 FQGTGA. The CDR3 region is CASSSGENEQFF. In nucleotides, the CDR3 is TGTGCCAGCAGCTCCGGGGAGAATGAGCAGTTCTTC.

The chain couples TRBV18 to TRBJ2-1; weak D call: TRBD1 (6 bases). Germline V CDR1 and CDR2: KGHSH, LQKENI. The CDR3 runs 16 residues. Trimming cost V 0 bases and J 6 bases, with 15 bases left between them. CDR3 region: CASSPPLGAMINEQFF. For the CDR3, the DNA is TGTGCCAGCTCACCACCGCTGGGGGCGATGATCAATGAGCAGTTCTTC.

The chain uses TRBV4-2 and TRBJ1-5; D may be TRBD1 (6 bases). V lost 1 base and J 0 bases, leaving 13 bases between the germline ends. This CDR3 region has 17 residues. Germline V gene lookup returns CDR1 LGHNA and CDR2 YNFKEQ. CDR3 in amino acids: CASSQAADSNSNQPQHF. The CDR3 DNA follows: TGTGCCAGCAGCCAAGCCGCGGACAGCAATAGCAATCAGCCCCAGCATTTT.

CDR3 in amino acids: CASSLRLAGAHTDTQYF. The CDR3 region has the DNA TGTGCCAGCAGCTTAAGGCTAGCGGGGGCCCACACAGATACGCAGTATTTT. The chain recombines TRBV7-2 with TRBJ2-3, with 10 bases that match TRBD2. V lost 2 bases to trimming and J lost 2 bases; unmatched junction nucleotides: 7. Looked up from germline, CDR1 is SGHTA and CDR2 is FQGNSA. The CDR3 totals 17 residues.

This chain connects TRBV9 to TRBJ2-2; D possibly corresponds to TRBD1 (6 bases). CDR1 is SGDLS, CDR2 YYNGEE, per germline. The CDR3 has 15 residues. The ends were cut back, 0 bases at V and 6 bases at J, with 12 bases in the middle. The CDR3 DNA sequence: TGTGCCAGCAGCGTAGAATGGGGGCAGTCCGGGGAGCTGTTTTTT. It codes for CASSVEWGQSGELFF.

V gene TRBV29-1 combines with J gene TRBJ2-7; 9 nucleotides align to TRBD1. This CDR3 is 13 amino acids long. V was pared by 7 bases and J by 4 bases, with 8 bases of the junction left unmatched. The germline CDR1 and CDR2 sequences are SQVTM and ANQGSEA. CDR3 coding DNA: TGCAGCGCAACCGGGACAGGGCATTACGAGCAGTACTTC. This codes for CSATGTGHYEQYF.

This clone was counted a single time. The V and J genes are TRBV7-9 and TRBJ1-3; 7 bases match TRBD1. After removal of 5 bases from V and 2 bases from J, the junction contained 3 bases not matched to a gene. This CDR3 comprises 14 residues. The germline CDR1 and CDR2 sequences are SEHNR and FQNEAQ (reference sequence). The DNA of the CDR3 is TGTGCCAGCAGCCTCGGGACAGCTGGAAACACCATATATTTT. Its protein product is CASSLGTAGNTIYF.

The CDR3: CASSRTSGGLSSYEQYF. The CDR3 region has the DNA TGTGCCAGCAGCCGGACTAGCGGGGGCCTGAGCTCCTACGAGCAGTACTTC. The rearrangement links TRBV7-9 to TRBJ2-7; TRBD2 matches at 13 bases. The CDR3 has 17 amino acids. V was clipped by 5 bases and J by 0 bases; unmatched bases: 7. Germline CDR1 SEHNR, CDR2 FQNEAQ (reference sequence).

The chain combines TRBV9 with TRBJ2-3; TRBD2 matches 8 bases. The V gene's germline CDR1 is SGDLS and CDR2 YYNGEE. Trimming cost V 4 bases and J 0 bases; bases outside gene matches: 4. The CDR3 has 15 residues. DNA of the CDR3: TGTGCCAGCAGCCCCCGGGAGGGGAGCACAGATACGCAGTATTTT. Protein sequence: CASSPREGSTDTQYF.

V gene TRBV2 combines with J gene TRBJ2-1; D not certain. The CDR3 extends over 15 amino acids. Between the trimmed V and J ends, which lost 4 bases and 4 bases, there was a span of 14 bases. Germline V gene lookup returns CDR1 SNHLY and CDR2 FYNNEI. The CDR3 loop reads CASSAPLTGYNEQFF. In DNA, the CDR3 is TGTGCCAGCAGTGCTCCGTTGACTGGTTACAATGAGCAGTTCTTC.